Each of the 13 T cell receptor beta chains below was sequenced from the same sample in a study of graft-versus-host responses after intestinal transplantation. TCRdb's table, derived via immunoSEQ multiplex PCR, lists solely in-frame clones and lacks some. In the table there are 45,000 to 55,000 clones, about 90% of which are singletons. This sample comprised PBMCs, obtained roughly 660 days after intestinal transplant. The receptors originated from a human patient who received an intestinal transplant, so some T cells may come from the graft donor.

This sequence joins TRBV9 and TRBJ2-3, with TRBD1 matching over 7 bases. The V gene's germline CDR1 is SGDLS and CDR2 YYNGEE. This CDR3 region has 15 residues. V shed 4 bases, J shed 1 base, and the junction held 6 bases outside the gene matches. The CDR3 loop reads CASSSPGGRTDTQYF. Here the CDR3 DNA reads TGTGCCAGCAGCTCGCCAGGGGGTCGCACAGATACGCAGTATTTT.

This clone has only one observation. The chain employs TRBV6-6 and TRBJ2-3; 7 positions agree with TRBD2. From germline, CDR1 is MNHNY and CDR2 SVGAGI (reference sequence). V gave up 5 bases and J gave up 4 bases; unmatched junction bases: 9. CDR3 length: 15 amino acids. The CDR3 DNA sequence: TGTGCCAGCAGTATCGGGCGGGGGTACCCAGATACGCAGTATTTT. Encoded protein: CASSIGRGYPDTQYF.

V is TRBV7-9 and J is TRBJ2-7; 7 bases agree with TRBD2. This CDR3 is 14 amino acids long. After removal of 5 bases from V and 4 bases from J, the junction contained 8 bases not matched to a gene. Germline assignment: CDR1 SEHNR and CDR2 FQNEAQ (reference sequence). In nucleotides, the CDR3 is TGTGCCAGCAGCCCTACCGCCGGGGGGTACGAGCAGTACTTC. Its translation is CASSPTAGGYEQYF.

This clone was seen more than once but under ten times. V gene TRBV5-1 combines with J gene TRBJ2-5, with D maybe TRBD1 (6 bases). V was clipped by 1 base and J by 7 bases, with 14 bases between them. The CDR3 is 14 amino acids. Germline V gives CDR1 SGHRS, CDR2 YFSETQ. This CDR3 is CASSLRTEALTQYF. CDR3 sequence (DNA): TGCGCCAGCAGCTTGAGGACAGAGGCTTTGACCCAGTACTTC.

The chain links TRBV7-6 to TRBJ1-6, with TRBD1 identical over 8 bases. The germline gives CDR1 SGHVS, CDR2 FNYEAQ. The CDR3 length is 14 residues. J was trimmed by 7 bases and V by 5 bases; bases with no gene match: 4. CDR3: CASSLQGANSPLHF. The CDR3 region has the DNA TGTGCCAGCAGCCTCCAGGGGGCCAATTCACCCCTCCACTTT. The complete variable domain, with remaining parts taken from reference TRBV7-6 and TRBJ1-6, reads GAGVSQSPRYKVTKRGQDVALRCDPISGHVSLYWYRQALGQGPEFLTYFNYEAQQDKSGLPNDRFSAERPEGSISTLTIQRTEQRDSAMYRCASSLQGANSPLHFGNGTRLTVT.

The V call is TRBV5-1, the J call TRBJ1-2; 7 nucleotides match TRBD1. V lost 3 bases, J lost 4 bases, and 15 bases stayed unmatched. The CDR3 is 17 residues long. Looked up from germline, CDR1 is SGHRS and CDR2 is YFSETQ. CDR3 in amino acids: CASSSTPGQRRGYGYTF. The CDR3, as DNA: TGCGCCAGCAGCTCCACCCCGGGACAGAGAAGAGGCTATGGCTACACCTTC.

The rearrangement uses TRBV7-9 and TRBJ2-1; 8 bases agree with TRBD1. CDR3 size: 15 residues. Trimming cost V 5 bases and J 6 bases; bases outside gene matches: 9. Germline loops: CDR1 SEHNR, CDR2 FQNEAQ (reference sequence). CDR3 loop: CASSRRQGLPNEQFF. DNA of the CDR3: TGTGCCAGCAGCCGAAGACAGGGGCTACCCAATGAGCAGTTCTTC.

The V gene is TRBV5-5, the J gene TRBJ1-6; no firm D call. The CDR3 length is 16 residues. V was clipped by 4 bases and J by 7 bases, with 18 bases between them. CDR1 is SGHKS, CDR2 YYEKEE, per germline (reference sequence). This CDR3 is CASSPRTVFLNSPLHF. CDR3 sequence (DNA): TGTGCCAGCAGCCCACGGACCGTCTTTTTGAATTCACCCCTCCACTTT.

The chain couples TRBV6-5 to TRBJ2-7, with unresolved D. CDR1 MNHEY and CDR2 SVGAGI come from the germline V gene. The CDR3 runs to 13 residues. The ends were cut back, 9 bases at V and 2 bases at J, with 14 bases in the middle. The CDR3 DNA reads TGTGCCAGTTCTCCCCGGGTACCCTACGAGCAGTACTTC. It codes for CASSPRVPYEQYF.

CDR3 sequence: CASIRPRDSEPYEQYF. CDR3 nucleotides: TGTGCCAGCATTAGACCCCGGGACAGTGAACCCTACGAGCAGTACTTC. V and J are TRBV2 and TRBJ2-7, with 7 bases fitting TRBD1. The CDR3 runs 16 residues. The germline V gene has CDR1 SNHLY and CDR2 FYNNEI. The ends lost 7 bases at V and 2 bases at J; junction bases unmatched: 14.

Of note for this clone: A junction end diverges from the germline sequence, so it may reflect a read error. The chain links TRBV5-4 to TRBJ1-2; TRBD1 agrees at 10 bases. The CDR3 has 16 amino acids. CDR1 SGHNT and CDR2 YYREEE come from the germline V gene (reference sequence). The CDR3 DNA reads TGCGCCAGCAGCGCACCGGGACAGGGGACCCTCAATGGCTACACCTTC. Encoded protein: CASSAPGQGTLNGYTF.

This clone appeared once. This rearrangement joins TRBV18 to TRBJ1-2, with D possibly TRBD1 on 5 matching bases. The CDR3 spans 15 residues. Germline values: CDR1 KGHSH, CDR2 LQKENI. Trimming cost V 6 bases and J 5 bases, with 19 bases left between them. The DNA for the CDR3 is TGTGCCAGCTCCCCTAATACCGGGACCCCATATGGCTACACCTTC. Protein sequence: CASSPNTGTPYGYTF.

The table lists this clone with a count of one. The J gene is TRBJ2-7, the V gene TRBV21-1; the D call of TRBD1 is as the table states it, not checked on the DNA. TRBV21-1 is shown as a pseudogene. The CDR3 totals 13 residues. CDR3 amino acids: CASSKVDSYEQYF. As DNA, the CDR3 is TGTGCCAGCAGCAAAGTCGACAGCTACGAGCAGTACTTC.